The subject of this entry is one TCR beta chain. Its target is not known. The data are from a study of cytomegalovirus exposure and HLA in healthy donors. Overall study findings and caveats: Subsequent analysis found a tendency for first-cohort TCR clusters to co-occur within the 95 to 150 validation repertoires.

Data came from immunoSEQ multiplex PCR; TCRdb stores just in-frame clones and leaves some out. The sample shows tens of thousands of clones, about 92% of them seen only once. The CDR3 loop spans 20 amino acids. V was pared by 1 base and J by 6 bases, with 19 bases of the junction left unmatched. The germline V gene encodes CDR1 SGHKS and CDR2 YYEKEE (reference sequence). The specimen sequenced was PBMCs. This receptor was identified in a woman in her late teens or twenties in good health and CMV-seronegative. The genes are TRBV5-5 and TRBJ2-1; 10 bases line up with TRBD2. CDR3 sequence (DNA): TGTGCCAGCAGCTTGTATGTACTAGCGGGGAATGTGGGTCGCGTCAATGAGCAGTTCTTC. Protein sequence: CASSLYVLAGNVGRVNEQFF.